This record looks at one T cell receptor (beta chain) sequence and its context. TCRdb re-called the 5' RACE reads; every CDR3 protein appears as one record, without DNA. With 550,000 or so distinct CDR3 sequences in the sample, the ten largest clones hold roughly 3.4%. This record belongs to a study of T cells expressing NK-cell markers. CDR3 length: 13 amino acids. Looked up from germline, CDR1 is SGHRS and CDR2 is YFSETQ. Sequencing used blood T cells: a sorted CD56 or NKG2C T cell subset, CD4+ or CD8+ T cells, or bulk PBMC T cells (not recorded which). V and J are TRBV5-1 and TRBJ2-1; TCRdb gives TRBD2 as the D gene, but with no DNA this cannot be confirmed. This TCR came from a man aged 18 to 30 in good health. CDR3: CASSGPSANEQFF.